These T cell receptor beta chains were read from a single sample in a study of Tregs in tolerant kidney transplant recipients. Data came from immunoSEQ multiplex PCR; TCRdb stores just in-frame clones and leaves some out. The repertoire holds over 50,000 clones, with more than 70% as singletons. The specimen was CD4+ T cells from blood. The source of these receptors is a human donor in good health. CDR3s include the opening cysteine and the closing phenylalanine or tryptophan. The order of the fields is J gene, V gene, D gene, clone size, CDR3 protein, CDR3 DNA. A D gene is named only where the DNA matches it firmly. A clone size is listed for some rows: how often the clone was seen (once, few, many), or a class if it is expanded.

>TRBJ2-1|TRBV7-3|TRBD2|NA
CASSPTSSGGRNEQFF
TGTGCCAGCAGCCCGACATCTAGCGGGGGGAGGAATGAGCAGTTCTTC
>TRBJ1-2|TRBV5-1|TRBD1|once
CASSPADRVGAGYTF
TGCGCCAGCAGCCCGGCGGACAGGGTAGGTGCTGGCTACACCTTC
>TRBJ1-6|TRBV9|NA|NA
CASSVAQDNSPLHF
TGTGCCAGCAGCGTAGCACAGGATAATTCACCCCTCCACTTT
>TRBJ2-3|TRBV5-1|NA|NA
CASSLGGADTQYF
TGCGCCAGCAGCTTGGGAGGGGCAGATACGCAGTATTTT
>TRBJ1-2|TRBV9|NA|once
CASSISGVLGGRRNYGYTF
TGTGCCAGCAGCATTAGCGGGGTACTAGGGGGGCGCCGTAACTATGGCTACACCTTC
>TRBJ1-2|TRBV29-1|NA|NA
CNHIFGLQPNYGYTF
TGCAACCATATCTTTGGGCTACAACCTAACTATGGCTACACCTTC
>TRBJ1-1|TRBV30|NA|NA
CAWSPKRRGAEAFF
TGTGCCTGGAGTCCCAAACGACGGGGGGCTGAAGCTTTCTTT
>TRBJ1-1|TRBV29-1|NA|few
CSVWVSGTEAFF
TGCAGCGTATGGGTCTCGGGCACTGAAGCTTTCTTT
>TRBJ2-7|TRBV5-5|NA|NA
CASSLVAGEQYF
TGTGCCAGCAGCTTGGTCGCGGGCGAGCAGTACTTC
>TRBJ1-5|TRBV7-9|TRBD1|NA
CASSKGQGAISNQPQHF
TGTGCCAGCAGCAAAGGACAGGGGGCGATCAGCAATCAGCCCCAGCATTTT
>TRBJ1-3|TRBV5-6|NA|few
CASSPDIREGNTIYF
TGTGCCAGCAGCCCGGACATTAGAGAAGGAAACACCATATATTTT